Below are 7 T cell receptor beta chains sequenced from a single sample in a study of T cell responses to AZD1222 COVID-19 vaccine. Repertoires were generated with immunoSEQ multiplex PCR, while TCRdb's copy carries only in-frame clones and drops some. The sample holds approximately 90,000 clones, roughly nine tenths seen once. The sample consisted of peripheral blood, taken on day 0 of AZD1222 vaccination. The origin of the receptors is an adult in good health.

The chain is built from TRBV21-1 and TRBJ2-3; the listed D gene, TRBD2, was not tested against the DNA. TRBV21-1 is assigned pseudogene status. The CDR3 totals 19 residues. The CDR3 sequence: CASSSWTGPVALSTDTQYF. In DNA form, the CDR3 reads TGTGCCAGCAGCTCCTGGACTGGCCCCGTGGCCCTTAGCACAGATACGCAGTATTTT.

The gene calls are TRBV3-1 (or the pseudogene TRBV3-2) and TRBJ1-5; D uncertain. The CDR3 extends over 13 amino acids. The V gene's germline CDR1 is LGHDT and CDR2 YNNKEL (reference sequence). V dropped 0 bases and J dropped 4 bases, with 4 bases sitting between them. Here the CDR3 DNA reads TGTGCCAGCAGCCAAGAACTGAATCAGCCCCAGCATTTT. Translated: CASSQELNQPQHF.

V gene TRBV30 combines with J gene TRBJ2-7; TRBD2 aligns across 8 bases. Germline CDR1 reads GTSNPN; CDR2 reads SVGIG (reference sequence). This CDR3 is built from 15 residues. After removal of 2 bases from V and 3 bases from J, the junction contained 9 bases not matched to a gene. This chain's CDR3 is CAWSPLPGGFYEQYF. The CDR3 nucleotides read TGTGCCTGGAGTCCTCTCCCGGGAGGGTTCTACGAGCAGTACTTC.

In its sample, this clone was seen once. The chain combines TRBV6-5 with TRBJ2-6; D may be TRBD1 (6 bases). The germline CDR1 and CDR2 sequences are MNHEY and SVGAGI. V was cut by 8 bases and J by 0 bases, with 11 bases left in between. CDR3 size: 15 residues. The CDR3 is CASVTGHSGANVLTF. Written as DNA, the CDR3 is TGTGCCAGCGTAACAGGGCACTCTGGGGCCAACGTCCTGACTTTC.

V and J are TRBV29-1 and TRBJ2-1, with a tentative D call TRBD2 (6 bases). This CDR3 comprises 18 residues. Trimming stripped 4 bases from V and 0 bases from J, with 22 bases between. Germline V gives CDR1 SQVTM, CDR2 ANQGSEA. CDR3 protein: CSVAKGREVLISYNEQFF. CDR3 nucleotide sequence: TGCAGCGTTGCCAAAGGCAGGGAGGTCCTGATCTCCTACAATGAGCAGTTCTTC.

V is TRBV7-3 and J is TRBJ2-3; TRBD2 matches 11 bases. J lost 4 bases, V lost 4 bases, and 7 bases had no gene match. The CDR3 has 16 residues. Germline lookup yields CDR1 SGHTA and CDR2 FQGTGA. CDR3 DNA sequence: TGTGCCAGCAGCTCGACTAGCGGGAAAGTATCAGATACGCAGTATTTT. Protein sequence: CASSSTSGKVSDTQYF.

The chain couples TRBV10-1 to TRBJ1-5; 9 bases fit TRBD1. Germline CDR1 WNHNN, CDR2 SYGVQD (reference sequence). The CDR3 runs to 24 residues. After removal of 4 bases from V and 8 bases from J, the junction contained 36 bases not matched to a gene. The CDR3 bases are TGCGCCAGCAGTGCGAACTCAGACAAAGCTGTAACATTGTGGGGACAGGGTGGGTTTGAGCCCCAGCATTTT. Translated, it gives CASSANSDKAVTLWGQGGFEPQHF.